The TCR beta chain under discussion was sequenced for a study of metastatic and nonmetastatic thyroid tumors. Study context: Across peripheral blood and tumor or nodule tissue samples taken from malignant and benign thyroid patients, the repertoires were compared with one another. Study observations and caveats: TCR beta diversity was reportedly significantly higher in malignant thyroid tumors than benign nodules, in blood and tumor.

V shed 6 bases, J shed 0 bases, and the junction held 6 bases outside the gene matches. The CDR3 totals 15 residues. This clone was counted many times. Its matching antigen is unknown. Through MiXCR, TCRdb re-clonotyped the PCR reads. The data contain some 31,000 clones, approximately 8% of them singletons. Patients had received no treatment of any kind before thyroid surgery. This TCR was recovered from a female donor with papillary thyroid cancer or a benign thyroid nodule (not recorded which). Some clones in this sample may be carry-over from other donors' samples. V and J are TRBV12-3 or TRBV12-4 and TRBJ2-7, with 9 bases identical to TRBD1. The sample comprised blood. CDR3 in amino acids: CASSPGTGFSYEQYF. The CDR3, as DNA: TGTGCCAGCAGCCCCGGGACAGGGTTCTCCTACGAGCAGTACTTC.